Reported below is one T cell receptor (beta chain). This sample was taken from a study of cytomegalovirus exposure and HLA in healthy donors. Germline CDR1 is MDHEN and CDR2 is SYDVKM. The CDR3 covers 14 residues. J gave up 3 bases and V 2 bases, and 1 base lay outside the gene matches. The PCR contained 60 Vbeta and 13 Jbeta primers. Data came from immunoSEQ multiplex PCR; TCRdb stores just in-frame clones and leaves some out. The sample holds 150,000 to 200,000 clones, about 80% seen once. The chain joins TRBV28 to TRBJ1-3, with 7 bases that match TRBD1. The origin of this receptor is a woman in her 30s in good health and CMV-seronegative. Sequenced sample: PBMCs. In DNA, the CDR3 is TGTGCCAGCAGTTTACCAGGGGGTGGAAACACCATATATTTT. It is translated as CASSLPGGGNTIYF.